A selection of T cell receptor beta chains follows, all from one sample in a study of lymphopenia after photon versus proton radiotherapy. Profiling relied on immunoSEQ multiplex PCR, and the TCRdb table lists in-frame clones only, not all of them. The table lists 70,000 or so clones, 80% to 95% of them singletons. Sequencing was performed on peripheral blood, taken from a patient treated with photon-based radiotherapy. Receptor source: a woman between 40 and 50 years old with cholangiocarcinoma. Each CDR3 is given with its conserved first and last residue. The D gene is left open where the match is weak. Expanded clones get a size class; other rows say once, few or many, or leave the size out.

- TRBJ1-1 TRBV6-1 - TGTGCCAGCAGCTGGGGACCCACTGAAGCTTTCTTT CASSWGPTEAFF
- TRBJ2-2 TRBV7-9 - TGTGCCAGCAGCCTCGGGACGGCGAACACCGGGGAGCTGTTTTTT CASSLGTANTGELFF
- TRBJ1-4 TRBV6-1 - TGTGCCAGCACGTTTTCAACTAATGAAAAACTGTTTTTT CASTFSTNEKLFF
- TRBJ1-5 TRBV27 once TGTGCCAGCAGTTTAGGCAAAGGCAATCAGCCCCAGCATTTT CASSLGKGNQPQHF
- TRBJ1-6 TRBV10-2 - TGCGCCAGCAGTGAGTCGGGGGGACACTGGATAGGTTCACCCCTCCACTTT CASSESGGHWIGSPLHF
- TRBJ1-6 TRBV6-1 once TGTGCCAGCAGTGAAGTTATCCCGGGATCCTATAATTCACCCCTCCACTTT CASSEVIPGSYNSPLHF
TRBD1 TRBJ2-2 TRBV7-3 - TGTGCCAGCAGCTTTGAGGGGGCAGTGAACACCGGGGAGCTGTTTTTT CASSFEGAVNTGELFF
- TRBJ2-7 TRBV5-6 - TGTGCCAGCAGCTTGCTGAACGAGCAGTACTTC CASSLLNEQYF
- TRBJ2-5 TRBV7-3 - TGTGCCAGCAGCTTAAATGGGGGACAAGAGACCCAGTACTTC CASSLNGGQETQYF
- TRBJ2-2 TRBV27 - TGTGCCAGCAGTTTAGAGGGAACCGGGGAGCTGTTTTTT CASSLEGTGELFF
- TRBJ1-1 TRBV28 - TGTGCCAGCAGTCCCCCTTGGAGAAACACTGAAGCTTTCTTT CASSPPWRNTEAFF
TRBD2 TRBJ2-2 TRBV4-3 - TGCGCCAGCAGCCAAGGGACTTCAGGGACTAGGGGCCGGGAGCTGTTTTTT CASSQGTSGTRGRELFF
- TRBJ1-5 TRBV28 - TGTGCCAGCACCCCACCCCCTTATAGCAATCAGCCCCAGCATTTT CASTPPPYSNQPQHF
TRBD2 TRBJ2-5 TRBV30 - TGTGCCTGGGGGAGCGGGGGACAAGAGACCCAGTACTTC CAWGSGGQETQYF
- TRBJ2-7 TRBV19 - TGTGCCAGTAGTGTAGCGGAGGGCTACGAGCAGTACTTC CASSVAEGYEQYF
TRBD1 TRBJ1-4 TRBV30 - TGTGCCTGGAGTAAGGGACAGGGGATTGGAGGTGAAAAACTGTTTTTT CAWSKGQGIGGEKLFF